Below, one TCR beta chain is given with its context. Both 60 Vbeta primers and 13 Jbeta primers went into the PCR. TCRdb's copy holds only in-frame clones and misses some; the assay was immunoSEQ multiplex PCR. The sample lists over 80,000 clones; 65% to 80% were seen once. CDR3 length: 15 amino acids. V was pared by 0 bases and J by 2 bases, with 11 bases between. Looked up from germline, CDR1 is SGHRS and CDR2 is YFSETQ. This sample is drawn from a study of cytomegalovirus exposure and HLA in healthy donors. This sequence originates from a man aged 55 to 69 in good health and CMV-seropositive. This chain links TRBV5-1 with TRBJ2-5, with D tentatively TRBD1 (5 bases). Sample: PBMCs. CDR3 amino acids: CASSLDRPAQETQYF. The CDR3 DNA reads as TGCGCCAGCAGCTTGGACAGGCCGGCTCAAGAGACCCAGTACTTC.